This entry lists 10 T cell receptor beta chains sequenced from one sample in a study of neoadjuvant nivolumab and ipilimumab in lung cancer (dated by TCRdb to about 2020). The library was generated by the immunoSEQ multiplex PCR assay. The table was pulled from immuneACCESS by TCRdb, which kept in-frame rearrangements only. Such tables lose some clones; where checked, under half of the loss comes from unresolved V genes, and the rest has no known cause. The sample records approximately 13,000 clones, around 70% of which are singletons. Almost 25% of the sample goes to the ten largest clones. Read against the paper, the sample's time point label means: at surgical resection after neoadjuvant nivolumab +/- ipilimumab. The material sequenced was peripheral blood, taken after neoadjuvant nivolumab, alone or with ipilimumab, at or shortly before surgery. These TCRs come from an adult with non-small cell lung cancer.

The chain couples TRBV18 to TRBJ1-2, with TRBD1 matching 9 bases. The CDR3 runs to 14 residues. V was clipped by 4 bases and J by 5 bases; unmatched bases: 5. Germline lookup yields CDR1 KGHSH and CDR2 LQKENI. This CDR3 reads CASSLQGAIYGYTF. The CDR3 region has the DNA TGTGCCAGCTCACTACAGGGGGCAATATATGGCTACACCTTC.

This clone was seen only a few times. This chain uses TRBV27 with TRBJ1-3; no firm D call. Germline CDR1 reads MNHEY; CDR2 reads SMNVEV (reference sequence). There are 13 residues in the CDR3. V gave up 11 bases and J gave up 1 base, with 12 bases separating them. The CDR3 sequence: CASSPNSGNTIYF. The CDR3, as DNA: TGTGCCTCTTCACCGAATTCTGGAAACACCATATATTTT.

This clone was observed once. V usage is TRBV5-5 and J usage is TRBJ1-1; D gene uncertain. Germline V lookup: CDR1 SGHKS, CDR2 YYEKEE (reference sequence). The CDR3 contains 12 residues. Trimming pared 0 bases from V and 7 bases from J, leaving 7 bases between. For the CDR3, the DNA is TGTGCCAGCAGCTTGGGTACCGGTGAAGCTTTCTTT. Protein: CASSLGTGEAFF.

The genes are TRBV30 and TRBJ1-1; a possible D gene is TRBD1 (6 bases). Deletions cut 3 bases from V and 3 bases from J, with 14 bases between. This CDR3 spans 14 amino acids. The germline V gene encodes CDR1 GTSNPN and CDR2 SVGIG (reference sequence). CDR3 bases: TGTGCCTGGAGCAGGGGCTTACTGGACACTGAAGCTTTCTTT. Protein: CAWSRGLLDTEAFF.

V and J are TRBV7-2 and TRBJ2-7; D is unresolved. Trimming left V 5 bases short and J 4 bases short, with 9 bases between. Germline V CDR1 and CDR2: SGHTA, FQGNSA. The CDR3 covers 12 residues. The CDR3 coding sequence is TGTGCCAGCAGCCCCGGACCATACGAGCAGTACTTC. It encodes CASSPGPYEQYF.

This chain joins TRBV5-4 and TRBJ2-6; 7 nucleotides align to TRBD1. The CDR3 runs 15 residues. The junction had 3 bases not matched to a gene; V was cut back by 4 bases and J by 2 bases. Germline CDR1 is SGHNT and CDR2 is YYREEE (reference sequence). This chain's CDR3 is CASSHGTAGANVLTF. The DNA of the CDR3 is TGTGCCAGCAGCCACGGGACAGCTGGGGCCAACGTCCTGACTTTC.

By share, this clone counts as medium-sized. The chain carries TRBV6-4 and TRBJ2-3, with TRBD1 matching over 10 bases. CDR3 size: 15 residues. The trim removed 2 bases at V and 1 base at J, leaving 0 bases unmatched. The V gene's germline CDR1 is MRHNA and CDR2 SNTAGT. For the CDR3, the DNA is TGTGCCAGCAGTGACGGGACAGGGGGCACAGATACGCAGTATTTT. This gives the protein CASSDGTGGTDTQYF.

The sample holds one count of this clone. This chain uses TRBV11-3 with TRBJ2-5, with a tentative D call TRBD1 (5 bases). Deletions cut 5 bases from V and 1 base from J, with 8 bases between. The CDR3 consists of 13 residues. Germline values: CDR1 SGHNT, CDR2 YENEEA. This CDR3 reads CASSEQVQETQYF. In nucleotides, the CDR3 is TGTGCCAGCAGCGAACAGGTCCAAGAGACCCAGTACTTC.

This rearrangement joins TRBV9 to TRBJ1-5; D is undetermined. The CDR3 totals 14 residues. From germline, CDR1 is SGDLS and CDR2 YYNGEE. Trimming removed 0 bases at V and 4 bases at J, with 8 bases between. CDR3 DNA: TGTGCCAGCAGCGTAGAGGCTCAAAATCAGCCCCAGCATTTT. Encoded protein: CASSVEAQNQPQHF.

This sequence joins TRBV7-6 and TRBJ1-1; D might be TRBD1 (6 bases). The CDR3 has 12 amino acids. The germline V and J ends were trimmed by 10 bases and 5 bases, with 14 bases remaining between them. CDR1 and CDR2 from the germline V gene are SGHVS and FNYEAQ. The DNA for the CDR3 is TGTGCCACTATCCGAGGGGGGACTGAAGCTTTCTTT. Its translation is CATIRGGTEAFF.